A single T cell receptor beta chain is shown here with its context. The data originate from a study of cytomegalovirus exposure and HLA in healthy donors. Germline CDR1 reads SGDLS; CDR2 reads YYNGEE. V dropped 1 base and J dropped 3; count of bases not matched to a gene: 5. The CDR3 loop spans 16 amino acids. 60 Vbeta and 13 Jbeta primers were used in PCR. Repertoires were generated with immunoSEQ multiplex PCR, while TCRdb's copy carries only in-frame clones and drops some. The top ten hold 2% to 2.5% of the sample, which has tens of thousands of clones, around 75% seen once. The chain combines TRBV9 with TRBJ1-4, with 8 bases that match TRBD1. Sequencing was done on a sample of PBMCs. The TCR was taken from a man between 35 and 55 years old in good health and CMV-seronegative. The CDR3 region is CASSVKTGGSNEKLFF. The CDR3 DNA follows: TGTGCCAGCAGCGTAAAAACAGGGGGATCTAATGAAAAACTGTTTTTT.